What follows are 25 T cell receptor beta chains derived from one specimen sequenced in a study of blood T cell repertoires in COVID-19. Sequenced by immunoSEQ multiplex PCR; TCRdb stores in-frame clones only, minus some. The sample comprises about 98,000 clones, over 70% of which are singletons, and approximately 11% rests with the top ten. The sequenced sample was peripheral blood. All receptors derive from a woman older than 75 with acute or convalescent COVID-19.

This rearrangement joins TRBV3-1 (or the pseudogene TRBV3-2) to TRBJ1-6; D not resolved. The V end lost 3 bases, the J end lost 12 bases, and 6 bases lay between the germline ends. This CDR3 region has 11 residues. CDR1 and CDR2 from the germline V gene are LGHDT and YNNKEL (reference sequence). CDR3 sequence reads: CASSHGGPLHF. In DNA, the CDR3 is TGTGCCAGCAGCCACGGAGGACCCCTCCACTTT.

This rearrangement joins TRBV2 to TRBJ1-4; 8 bases are a match to TRBD1. The germline gives CDR1 SNHLY, CDR2 FYNNEI. CDR3 size: 14 residues. Germline trimming cut 5 bases from V and 8 bases from J; bases unmatched to any gene: 7. CDR3 coding DNA: TGTGCCAGCAGTTTACAGGGGGGAAGGGAAAAACTGTTTTTT. Protein sequence: CASSLQGGREKLFF.

The sample holds a few counts of this clone. Different DNA sequences within this sample yield the same CDR3. The chain combines TRBV5-1 with TRBJ1-2; no clear D. V was cut by 0 bases and J by 4 bases, with 7 bases left in between. The germline gives CDR1 SGHRS, CDR2 YFSETQ. There are 13 residues in the CDR3. The DNA for the CDR3 is TGCGCCAGCAGCTTGGCCGGAGGCTATGGCTACACCTTC. It encodes CASSLAGGYGYTF.

This CDR3 is CASSQVLAGGTGELFF. The DNA of the CDR3 is TGTGCCAGCAGCCAAGTACTAGCGGGGGGAACCGGGGAGCTGTTTTTT. The chain carries TRBV4-2 and TRBJ2-2; TRBD2 matches 12 bases. The germline gives CDR1 LGHNA, CDR2 YNFKEQ. There are 16 residues in the CDR3. V shed 1 base and J 5 bases; nucleotides not matched to a gene: 2.

The chain joins TRBV19 to TRBJ1-4, with TRBD1 matching over 8 bases. J was trimmed by 7 bases and V by 5 bases; bases with no gene match: 9. Germline lookup yields CDR1 LNHDA and CDR2 SQIVND (reference sequence). This CDR3 comprises 15 residues. The CDR3 sequence is CASSSPDRVVEKLFF. The CDR3 coding sequence is TGTGCCAGTAGTTCGCCGGACAGGGTGGTTGAAAAACTGTTTTTT.

The chain employs TRBV2 and TRBJ1-1, with TRBD1 matching over 9 bases. The CDR3 contains 14 residues. The V and J ends lost 4 bases and 5 bases, in that order; junction bases with no gene match: 5. Per germline, CDR1 SNHLY and CDR2 FYNNEI. In DNA, the CDR3 is TGTGCCAGCAGTGTGGGGACAGGGAGGACTGAAGCTTTCTTT. It yields the protein CASSVGTGRTEAFF.

This sequence joins TRBV12-3 or TRBV12-4 and TRBJ2-3; D perhaps matches TRBD2 (5 bases). The CDR3 is 13 amino acids. The V gene lost 6 bases and the J gene lost 6 bases, with 13 bases spanning the gap. CDR3 amino acids: CASSRGPRDTQYF. CDR3 in DNA: TGTGCCAGCAGCCGCGGGCCGCGGGATACGCAGTATTTT.

The chain carries TRBV10-2 and TRBJ1-1; weak D call: TRBD1 (5 bases). CDR1 and CDR2 from the germline V gene are WSHSY and SAAADI. CDR3 length: 13 residues. V was clipped by 0 bases and J by 5 bases, with 7 bases between them. CDR3 sequence (DNA): TGCGCCAGCAGTGAGTCTGGGGGGACTGAAGCTTTCTTT. The encoded protein is CASSESGGTEAFF.

This chain joins TRBV2 and TRBJ2-7; D gene uncertain. V shed 9 bases and J shed 0 bases, with 15 bases lying between them. This CDR3 is 14 amino acids long. The germline V gene encodes CDR1 SNHLY and CDR2 FYNNEI. CDR3 sequence (DNA): TGTGCCAGTGCCCCTCAGGAAACCTCCTACGAGCAGTACGTC. Amino acids: CASAPQETSYEQYV.

This clone was picked up one time. This sequence joins TRBV4-1 and TRBJ1-5; D gene uncertain. Germline loops: CDR1 MGHRA, CDR2 YSYEKL. This CDR3 contains 17 residues. V dropped 2 bases and J dropped 0 bases, with 14 bases sitting between them. The chain's CDR3 is CASSQLPIAYSNQPQHF. The CDR3 bases are TGCGCCAGCAGCCAACTCCCTATCGCGTATAGCAATCAGCCCCAGCATTTT.

The chain joins TRBV28 to TRBJ1-1; D remains ambiguous. Germline-derived CDR1 and CDR2 are MDHEN and SYDVKM. The CDR3 length is 15 residues. V dropped 5 bases and J dropped 5 bases, with 18 bases sitting between them. The CDR3: CASSPINSRRTEAFF. DNA for the CDR3: TGTGCCAGCAGTCCTATCAACTCCAGGAGGACTGAAGCTTTCTTT. The full variable domain, its missing parts supplied by reference TRBV28 and TRBJ1-1, is DVKVTQSSRYLVKRTGEKVFLECVQDMDHENMFWYRQDPGLGLRLIYFSYDVKMKEKGDIPEGYSVSREKKERFSLILESASTNQTSMYLCASSPINSRRTEAFFGQGTRLTVV.

V is TRBV7-8 and J is TRBJ1-2, with 7 bases identical to TRBD1. Germline V gene data show CDR1 as SGHVS and CDR2 as FQNEAQ. This CDR3 is 13 amino acids long. V was pared by 5 bases and J by 6 bases, with 6 bases of the junction left unmatched. CDR3 residues: CASSLTGPDGYTF. In DNA, the CDR3 is TGTGCCAGCAGCCTGACAGGGCCGGATGGCTACACCTTC.

The rearrangement uses TRBV4-2 and TRBJ2-5, with 8 nucleotides matching TRBD1. V shed 4 bases and J 0 bases; nucleotides not matched to a gene: 4. The germline gives CDR1 LGHNA, CDR2 YNFKEQ. CDR3 length: 15 residues. The CDR3 region has the DNA TGTGCCAGCAGCCCCCGACAGGGGTACCAAGAGACCCAGTACTTC. Translated: CASSPRQGYQETQYF.

This chain connects TRBV6-2 or TRBV6-3 to TRBJ1-1; 8 nucleotides agree with TRBD1. V was pared by 7 bases and J by 2 bases, with 6 bases of the junction left unmatched. This CDR3 spans 14 amino acids. CDR1 and CDR2 from the germline V gene are MNHEY and SVGEGT. This chain's CDR3 is CASNPGQVNTEAFF. In DNA, the CDR3 is TGTGCCAGCAACCCGGGACAGGTAAACACTGAAGCTTTCTTT.

V is TRBV2 and J is TRBJ2-2; unclear D gene. The CDR3 runs to 14 residues. Germline values: CDR1 SNHLY, CDR2 FYNNEI. Trimming removed 8 bases at V and 2 bases at J, with 12 bases between. This chain's CDR3 is CASQAILNTGELFF. DNA for the CDR3: TGTGCCAGCCAGGCTATTCTTAACACCGGGGAGCTGTTTTTT.

The V call is TRBV6-6, the J call TRBJ2-1, with 13 bases that match TRBD2. CDR3 length: 15 residues. CDR1 MNHNY and CDR2 SVGAGI come from the germline V gene (reference sequence). V was clipped by 5 bases and J by 7 bases; unmatched bases: 5. The chain's CDR3 is CASSKLAGGLNEQFF. The CDR3 coding sequence is TGTGCCAGCAGTAAACTAGCGGGGGGGCTTAATGAGCAGTTCTTC.

The V gene is TRBV28, the J gene TRBJ1-4; D is uncertain. CDR3 length: 12 amino acids. Germline assignment: CDR1 MDHEN and CDR2 SYDVKM. Trimming stripped 6 bases from V and 6 bases from J, with 8 bases between. CDR3 sequence (DNA): TGTGCCAGCAGACACGCCTATGAAAAACTGTTTTTT. Translating gives CASRHAYEKLFF.

The chain carries TRBV18 and TRBJ1-3; D remains unclear. The germline V gene encodes CDR1 KGHSH and CDR2 LQKENI. This CDR3 is 13 amino acids long. Trimming took 5 bases from V and 0 from J, leaving 5 bases between them. The CDR3 is CASSADSGNTIYF. CDR3 coding DNA: TGTGCCAGCTCAGCGGACTCTGGAAACACCATATATTTT.

This clone was detected ten times or more. This rearrangement joins TRBV4-1 to TRBJ2-2; the match to TRBD2 covers 16 bases. CDR3 length equals 17 residues. Per germline, CDR1 MGHRA and CDR2 YSYEKL. Losses at the gene ends were 4 bases for V and 5 bases for J; bases not matched to a gene: 4. The CDR3 bases are TGCGCCAGCAGCCCCCAGGGACTAGCGGGGGGGACCGGGGAGCTGTTTTTT. This codes for CASSPQGLAGGTGELFF.

The chain employs TRBV6-5 and TRBJ2-6; possible D gene TRBD1, 5 bases. The CDR3 contains 15 residues. The V gene's germline CDR1 is MNHEY and CDR2 SVGAGI. V was cut by 7 bases and J by 0 bases, with 10 bases left in between. CDR3 protein: CASNTGRSGANVLTF. CDR3 coding DNA: TGTGCCAGCAACACAGGCCGCTCTGGGGCCAACGTCCTGACTTTC.

The chain links TRBV30 to TRBJ2-7, with D tentatively TRBD1 (5 bases). Trimming removed 5 bases at V and 0 bases at J, with 5 bases between. Germline values: CDR1 GTSNPN, CDR2 SVGIG (reference sequence). This CDR3 is 11 amino acids long. The CDR3 here is CAWDSSYEQYF. The CDR3 bases are TGTGCCTGGGACAGCTCCTACGAGCAGTACTTC.

The CDR3 DNA follows: TGTGCCAGCTCACTGACCCCGCGGGGGGCTAACTATGGCTACACCTTC. The encoded protein is CASSLTPRGANYGYTF. The genes are TRBV18 and TRBJ1-2; weak D call: TRBD1 (5 bases). Germline lookup yields CDR1 KGHSH and CDR2 LQKENI. V was trimmed by 4 bases and J by 0 bases, leaving 15 bases between them. The CDR3 spans 16 residues.

The rearrangement joins TRBV27 to TRBJ1-5; 9 nucleotides align to TRBD1. V shed 4 bases and J 0 bases; nucleotides not matched to a gene: 10. CDR1 and CDR2 (germline): MNHEY, SMNVEV (reference sequence). This CDR3 contains 18 residues. The CDR3 sequence: CASSSTGTGIFSNQPQHF. CDR3 coding DNA: TGTGCCAGCAGTTCGACCGGGACAGGGATTTTTAGCAATCAGCCCCAGCATTTT.

The chain joins TRBV3-1 (or the pseudogene TRBV3-2) to TRBJ2-4; the match to TRBD2 covers 13 bases. After removal of 2 bases from V and 11 bases from J, the junction contained 6 bases not matched to a gene. The CDR3 spans 15 residues. Per germline, CDR1 LGHDT and CDR2 YNNKEL (reference sequence). The CDR3 spells CASSQQTSGGAFQYF. The CDR3 DNA sequence: TGTGCCAGCAGCCAACAAACTAGCGGGGGGGCCTTTCAGTACTTC.

This chain uses TRBV4-2 with TRBJ1-3; no firm D call. Germline CDR1 is LGHNA and CDR2 is YNFKEQ. The V end was cut by 0 bases, the J end by 4 bases, with 10 bases between. This CDR3 has 15 residues. The CDR3 is CASSQEPGRGNTIYF. The CDR3 coding sequence is TGTGCCAGCAGCCAAGAACCTGGGAGAGGAAACACCATATATTTT.